The next 29 T cell receptor beta chains were all read from a single sample in a study of cytomegalovirus exposure and HLA in healthy donors. The PCR ran on 60 Vbeta and 13 Jbeta primers. Using immunoSEQ multiplex PCR, the repertoire was profiled, and TCRdb retains in-frame clones only, with some absent. The data show roughly 150,000 clones, with 78% seen just once and less than 7.5% held by the top ten. Specimen: PBMCs. Receptor source: a woman aged 40-49 years in good health and CMV-seropositive.

Only a few counts were recorded for this clone. J is TRBJ2-3 and V is TRBV14; possible D gene TRBD2, 6 bases. Trimming cost V 5 bases and J 5 bases, with 23 bases left between them. This CDR3 spans 17 amino acids. From germline, CDR1 is SGHDN and CDR2 FVKESK. The CDR3 here is CASSVQVGGKGRDTQYF. CDR3 nucleotides: TGTGCCAGCAGCGTCCAAGTCGGCGGGAAGGGGAGAGATACGCAGTATTTT.

The V and J genes are TRBV7-9 and TRBJ1-1; perhaps TRBD1 as D (5 bases). Deletions cut 6 bases from V and 3 bases from J, with 11 bases between. The CDR3 covers 13 residues. Germline V gene lookup returns CDR1 SEHNR and CDR2 FQNEAQ (reference sequence). The CDR3, as DNA: TGTGCCAGCAGAAAGCCGGGGGACACTGAAGCTTTCTTT. It translates to CASRKPGDTEAFF.

The chain links TRBV9 to TRBJ1-1; no definite D call. Trimming cost V 0 bases and J 2 bases, with 8 bases left between them. Germline loops: CDR1 SGDLS, CDR2 YYNGEE. The CDR3 loop spans 14 amino acids. CDR3 in amino acids: CASSVADFNTEAFF. CDR3 nucleotide sequence: TGTGCCAGCAGCGTAGCAGACTTTAACACTGAAGCTTTCTTT. Complete variable domain (other parts from reference TRBV9 and TRBJ1-1): DSGVTQTPKHLITATGQRVTLRCSPRSGDLSVYWYQQSLDQGLQFLIQYYNGEERAKGNILERFSAQQFPDLHSELNLSSLELGDSALYFCASSVADFNTEAFFGQGTRLTVV.

This chain uses TRBV19 with TRBJ2-1; 11 bases align to TRBD2. Looked up from germline, CDR1 is LNHDA and CDR2 is SQIVND (reference sequence). The V gene end was trimmed by 0 bases and the J gene end by 6 bases; junction bases not matched to a gene: 7. The CDR3 sequence is 17 residues long. CDR3 residues: CASSIEVLAGDPNEQFF. Here the CDR3 DNA reads TGTGCCAGTAGTATAGAGGTACTAGCGGGAGATCCCAATGAGCAGTTCTTC.

This clone was seen more than once but under ten times. J is TRBJ2-5 and V is TRBV11-2; 13 nucleotides align to TRBD2. CDR1 is SGHAT and CDR2 is FQNNGV in the germline V gene. This CDR3 contains 16 residues. The junction had 9 bases not matched to a gene; V was cut back by 5 bases and J by 6 bases. The CDR3 sequence is CASSALGLAGLKTQYF. Here the CDR3 DNA reads TGTGCCAGCAGCGCCCTGGGACTAGCGGGACTGAAGACCCAGTACTTC.

The chain combines TRBV5-1 with TRBJ2-2; 11 bases match TRBD2. Germline values: CDR1 SGHRS, CDR2 YFSETQ. V gave up 0 bases and J gave up 6 bases; unmatched junction bases: 7. CDR3 size: 17 residues. Here the CDR3 reads CASSLATSGRGAGELFF. CDR3 nucleotides: TGCGCCAGCAGCTTGGCTACTAGCGGGAGAGGCGCCGGGGAGCTGTTTTTT.

The J gene is TRBJ1-5, the V gene TRBV7-8; tentatively, D is TRBD1 (5 bases). V lost 2 bases, J lost 0 bases, and 8 bases lay in between. The germline V gene has CDR1 SGHVS and CDR2 FQNEAQ. There are 15 residues in the CDR3. The CDR3 region has the DNA TGTGCCAGCAGCTTAAGGGGAAATAGCAATCAGCCCCAGCATTTT. It codes for CASSLRGNSNQPQHF.

The gene calls are TRBV7-3 and TRBJ2-7; D gene unclear. Germline-derived CDR1 and CDR2 are SGHTA and FQGTGA. The V and J ends lost 4 bases and 4 bases respectively, with 8 bases between them. This CDR3 is 12 amino acids long. In DNA, the CDR3 is TGTGCCAGCAGCTCCTCAGATTACGAGCAGTACTTC. It codes for CASSSSDYEQYF.

The J gene is TRBJ1-2, the V gene TRBV10-3; D may be TRBD1 (6 bases). This CDR3 contains 14 residues. With 8 bases removed from V and 1 base from J, the gap between germline ends came to 14 bases. Germline CDR1 reads ENHRY; CDR2 reads SYGVKD. The DNA for the CDR3 is TGTGCCATCGAATCGGGGGGCCTTAACTATGGCTACACCTTC. Translating it yields CAIESGGLNYGYTF.

This chain links TRBV5-1 with TRBJ1-5, with D perhaps TRBD1 (6 bases). Germline lookup yields CDR1 SGHRS and CDR2 YFSETQ. This CDR3 has 13 amino acids. V lost 3 bases and J 4 bases, leaving 8 bases between the germline ends. CDR3 coding DNA: TGCGCCAGCAGCTCCGGACAGAATCAGCCCCAGCATTTT. Amino acid sequence: CASSSGQNQPQHF.

The V and J genes are TRBV5-6 and TRBJ1-4; TRBD1 matches at 7 bases. The CDR3 consists of 15 residues. V lost 4 bases, J lost 6 bases, and 9 bases stayed unmatched. Germline V gene lookup returns CDR1 SGHDT and CDR2 YYEEEE. The CDR3 spells CASSLPGQSYEKLFF. CDR3 sequence (DNA): TGTGCCAGCAGCCTGCCGGGACAGAGTTATGAAAAACTGTTTTTT.

J is TRBJ2-7 and V is TRBV6-1; 7 nucleotides align to TRBD2. V gave up 6 bases and J gave up 2 bases; unmatched junction bases: 7. CDR1 MNHNS and CDR2 SASEGT come from the germline V gene. CDR3 size: 14 residues. The CDR3 nucleotides read TGTGCCAGCAGGAGGGCGGGAGAGGCCTACGAGCAGTACTTC. Its protein product is CASRRAGEAYEQYF.

This clone occurred a few times. The chain has TRBV6-5 and TRBJ1-2; TRBD1 aligns across 7 bases. This CDR3 is built from 15 residues. Germline V lookup: CDR1 MNHEY, CDR2 SVGAGI. The V segment lost 0 bases and the J segment 6 bases; nucleotides outside the gene matches: 7. The chain's CDR3 is CASSYSGHTGDGYTF. In DNA, the CDR3 is TGTGCCAGCAGTTACTCGGGGCATACAGGGGATGGCTACACCTTC.

The CDR3 coding sequence is TGTGCCAGCAGCGGCGCGGGCCGGGGTCAGCAGCAAGAGACCCAGTACTTC. It encodes CASSGAGRGQQQETQYF. The rearrangement uses TRBV7-9 and TRBJ2-5; tentative D call: TRBD2 (5 bases). CDR3 length equals 17 residues. CDR1 SEHNR and CDR2 FQNEAQ come from the germline V gene (reference sequence). Trimming stripped 5 bases from V and 2 bases from J, with 21 bases between.

V and J are TRBV5-6 and TRBJ2-3, with D tentatively TRBD2 (5 bases). Per the germline V gene, CDR1 is SGHDT and CDR2 is YYEEEE. The CDR3 is made up of 15 amino acids. V was shortened by 0 bases and J by 4 bases, with 12 bases between the two germline ends. The CDR3 DNA follows: TGTGCCAGCAGCTTGGTGGGAGACGGAGCAGATACGCAGTATTTT. This codes for CASSLVGDGADTQYF. Full variable domain (rest looked up from reference TRBV5-6 and TRBJ2-3): DAGVTQSPTHLIKTRGQQVTLRCSPKSGHDTVSWYQQALGQGPQFIFQYYEEEERQRGNFPDRFSGHQFPNYSSELNVNALLLGDSALYLCASSLVGDGADTQYFGPGTRLTVL.

The rearrangement uses TRBV6-5 and TRBJ1-3, with D uncertain. V was pared by 0 bases and J by 4 bases, with 13 bases between. This CDR3 is built from 16 residues. Germline values: CDR1 MNHEY, CDR2 SVGAGI. The chain's CDR3 is CASSYSKRSRGNTIYF. In DNA, the CDR3 is TGTGCCAGCAGTTACTCGAAGAGGTCTCGAGGAAACACCATATATTTT.

Here the CDR3 DNA reads TGCGCCAGCAGCTCAGGGGGCGGAGAGACCCAGTACTTC. Translating gives CASSSGGGETQYF. The rearrangement uses TRBV5-1 and TRBJ2-5; 8 positions agree with TRBD1. J was trimmed by 4 bases and V by 3 bases; bases with no gene match: 2. This CDR3 is 13 amino acids long. Germline lookup yields CDR1 SGHRS and CDR2 YFSETQ.

The chain couples TRBV9 to TRBJ2-2; TRBD1 matches at 8 bases. CDR1 is SGDLS, CDR2 YYNGEE, per germline. The V segment lost 4 bases and the J segment 0 bases; nucleotides outside the gene matches: 5. The CDR3 spans 16 residues. The CDR3: CASSFRTGTNTGELFF. The CDR3 nucleotides read TGTGCCAGCAGCTTCCGGACAGGGACGAACACCGGGGAGCTGTTTTTT. The full variable domain, in which reference TRBV9 and TRBJ2-2 provide the parts outside the CDR3, is DSGVTQTPKHLITATGQRVTLRCSPRSGDLSVYWYQQSLDQGLQFLIQYYNGEERAKGNILERFSAQQFPDLHSELNLSSLELGDSALYFCASSFRTGTNTGELFFGEGSRLTVL.

The chain uses TRBV6-5 and TRBJ1-5; possibly TRBD1 for D (5 bases). The CDR3 sequence is 14 residues long. Trimming cost V 6 bases and J 0 bases, with 9 bases left between them. CDR1 and CDR2 from the germline V gene are MNHEY and SVGAGI. The CDR3 bases are TGTGCCAGCAGGGACACCTATAGCAATCAGCCCCAGCATTTT. Amino acid sequence: CASRDTYSNQPQHF.

The chain joins TRBV7-9 to TRBJ2-7; 12 nucleotides agree with TRBD1. Germline V gives CDR1 SEHNR, CDR2 FQNEAQ (reference sequence). The CDR3 covers 16 residues. V lost 4 bases to trimming and J lost 5 bases; unmatched junction nucleotides: 9. CDR3 in amino acids: CASSSPTGTGGNEQYF. The CDR3 coding sequence is TGTGCCAGCAGCTCACCCACCGGGACAGGGGGCAACGAGCAGTACTTC.

The chain couples TRBV5-6 to TRBJ1-6; 12 bases map to TRBD1. CDR3 size: 17 residues. In germline, CDR1 is SGHDT, CDR2 YYEEEE. Trimming removed 3 bases from V and 6 bases from J; junction bases left unmatched: 7. The CDR3 DNA sequence: TGTGCCAGCAGCTCCCGGGACAGGGGGCTTTCTAATTCACCCCTCCACTTT. This translates into CASSSRDRGLSNSPLHF.

This chain uses TRBV28 with TRBJ2-7; 9 nucleotides line up with TRBD1. The CDR3 length is 14 residues. With V trimmed by 7 bases and J by 4 bases, 8 bases remained unmatched. CDR1 and CDR2 (germline): MDHEN, SYDVKM. In DNA, the CDR3 is TGTGCCAGCACCACTGGGGGGACAGGGTACGAGCAGTACTTC. Its protein is CASTTGGTGYEQYF.

This clone has more than one count but fewer than ten. The chain couples TRBV2 to TRBJ2-2, with D unclear. V shed 6 bases and J shed 2 bases, with 10 bases lying between them. Germline assignment: CDR1 SNHLY and CDR2 FYNNEI. The CDR3 spans 14 residues. The CDR3 loop is CASRGLLNTGELFF. CDR3 bases: TGTGCCAGCAGGGGCCTTCTCAACACCGGGGAGCTGTTTTTT.

This clone was recorded once. This chain uses TRBV7-8 with TRBJ2-3; 12 nucleotides match TRBD2. With V trimmed by 1 base and J by 4 bases, 6 bases remained unmatched. Germline V gives CDR1 SGHVS, CDR2 FQNEAQ. The CDR3 length is 17 residues. This CDR3 is CASSLVSSGRAPDTQYF. In DNA form, the CDR3 reads TGTGCCAGCAGCTTAGTCTCTAGCGGGAGGGCCCCAGATACGCAGTATTTT.

The chain recombines TRBV2 with TRBJ1-5; no clear D gene. The CDR3 spans 14 residues. V was pared by 3 bases and J by 4 bases, with 10 bases between. CDR1 is SNHLY, CDR2 FYNNEI, per germline. In DNA form, the CDR3 reads TGTGCCAGCAGTGAGACTATAGGGAATCAGCCCCAGCATTTT. This codes for CASSETIGNQPQHF.

The chain is built from TRBV5-1 and TRBJ2-4; maybe TRBD2 (7 bases). V was trimmed by 1 base and J by 6 bases, leaving 14 bases between them. The CDR3 sequence is 15 residues long. The germline V gene encodes CDR1 SGHRS and CDR2 YFSETQ. Here the CDR3 DNA reads TGCGCCAGCAGCTTGTCTCTGGGAGGGGGAAACATTCAGTACTTC. Translated: CASSLSLGGGNIQYF.

The chain uses TRBV28 and TRBJ1-5; D is perhaps TRBD1 (6 bases). V was cut by 2 bases and J by 7 bases, with 12 bases left in between. The V gene's germline CDR1 is MDHEN and CDR2 SYDVKM. CDR3 size: 14 residues. This CDR3 is CASSLGGALQPQHF. The DNA of the CDR3 is TGTGCCAGCAGTTTAGGGGGGGCATTGCAGCCCCAGCATTTT.

The chain combines TRBV4-1 with TRBJ2-5; the match to TRBD2 covers 12 bases. This CDR3 region has 15 residues. Germline V lookup: CDR1 MGHRA, CDR2 YSYEKL. With 3 bases clipped from V and 7 bases from J, the junction kept 6 bases outside the gene matches. CDR3 sequence reads: CASSQLKTSGGTQYF. CDR3 nucleotide sequence: TGCGCCAGCAGCCAGCTCAAGACTAGCGGGGGGACCCAGTACTTC.

V and J are TRBV19 and TRBJ1-1; D ambiguous. The germline V gene has CDR1 LNHDA and CDR2 SQIVND (reference sequence). The CDR3 is 12 residues long. V was pared by 4 bases and J by 3 bases, with 6 bases between. CDR3 sequence (DNA): TGTGCCAGTAGTAGGGCAGACACTGAAGCTTTCTTT. The encoded protein is CASSRADTEAFF.